This TCR beta chain was found in a study of blood T cell repertoires in COVID-19. Turning to the study itself: The United States, Italy and Spain were the sources of the acute and convalescent COVID-19 samples. The analysed material was cDNA or gDNA that came from T cells, B-cell-depleted T cells, or PBMCs.

The authors' processing: Reference gene primer amplification gave estimated nucleated cell counts. Produced via immunoSEQ multiplex PCR; TCRdb's table is partial and in-frame only. That table is the source of V, J and clone size, and D and trimming were worked out from the DNA. The table records 300,000 to 450,000 clones, more than 80% of them present only once. V was pared by 2 bases and J by 0 bases, with 9 bases between. CDR3 length: 15 residues. The germline V gene encodes CDR1 LGHNA and CDR2 YNFKEQ. Patients of the Seattle cohort, enrolled during active infection, were followed longitudinally. V and J are TRBV4-2 and TRBJ2-3; D might be TRBD2 (6 bases). The clonotype originates from a woman younger than 45 with COVID-19, enrolled during active disease. Specimen: peripheral blood. The CDR3 here is CASSQKTRSTDTQYF. The CDR3 DNA follows: TGTGCCAGCAGCCAAAAGACTAGGAGCACAGATACGCAGTATTTT.